This TCR beta chain is drawn from a study of shared clonotypes between healthy human individuals. Study background: The plates for each donor numbered three CD4 naive, three CD4 memory, two CD8 naive and one CD8 memory. Study observations and caveats: Relative to clonotypes present in all four donors, those not shared had lower generation probabilities.

V dropped 7 bases and J dropped 10; count of bases not matched to a gene: 9. CDR3 length equals 13 residues. Per the germline V gene, CDR1 is SEHNR and CDR2 is FQNEAQ (reference sequence). Original processing methods: From ImmunoSEQ came sequences covering only the junction and carrying no quality scores, so filtering differed. The table came from immunoSEQ multiplex PCR; TCRdb's copy has only in-frame clones and leaves some out. V and J calls and clone size are as listed in that table; D and trimming were resolved from the DNA. The profile shows about 2.4 million clones, approximately 92% of them singletons. This clone was picked up one time. Its specificity is unknown.

The specimen sequenced was naive CD4+ T cells sorted from blood. As to subset: CD45RA+ positively selected. The sequence was collected from a man aged 18 to 30 in good health. The chain employs TRBV7-9 and TRBJ2-1, with 8 positions matching TRBD1. This chain's CDR3 is CASMTTGESEQFF. The CDR3 DNA reads as TGTGCCAGCATGACGACAGGGGAATCCGAGCAGTTCTTC. The full variable domain, its missing parts supplied by reference TRBV7-9 and TRBJ2-1, is DTGVSQNPRHKITKRGQNVTFRCDPISEHNRLYWYRQTLGQGPEFLTYFQNEAQLEKSRLLSDRFSAERPKGSFSTLEIQRTEQGDSAMYLCASMTTGESEQFFGPGTRLTVL.